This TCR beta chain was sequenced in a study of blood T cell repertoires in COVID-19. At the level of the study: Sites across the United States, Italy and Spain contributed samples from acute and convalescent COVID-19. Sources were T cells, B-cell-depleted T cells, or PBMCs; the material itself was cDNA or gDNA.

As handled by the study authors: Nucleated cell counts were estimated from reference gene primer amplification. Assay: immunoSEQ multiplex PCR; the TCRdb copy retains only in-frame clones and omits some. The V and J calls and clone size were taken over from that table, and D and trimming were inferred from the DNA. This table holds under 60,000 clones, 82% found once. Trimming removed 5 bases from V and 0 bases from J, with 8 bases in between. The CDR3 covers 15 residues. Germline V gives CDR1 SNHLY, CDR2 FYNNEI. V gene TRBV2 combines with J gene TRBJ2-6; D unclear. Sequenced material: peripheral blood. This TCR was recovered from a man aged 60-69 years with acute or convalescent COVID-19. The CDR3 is CASSRAISGANVLTF. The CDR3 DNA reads TGTGCCAGCAGTCGAGCTATCTCTGGGGCCAACGTCCTGACTTTC.